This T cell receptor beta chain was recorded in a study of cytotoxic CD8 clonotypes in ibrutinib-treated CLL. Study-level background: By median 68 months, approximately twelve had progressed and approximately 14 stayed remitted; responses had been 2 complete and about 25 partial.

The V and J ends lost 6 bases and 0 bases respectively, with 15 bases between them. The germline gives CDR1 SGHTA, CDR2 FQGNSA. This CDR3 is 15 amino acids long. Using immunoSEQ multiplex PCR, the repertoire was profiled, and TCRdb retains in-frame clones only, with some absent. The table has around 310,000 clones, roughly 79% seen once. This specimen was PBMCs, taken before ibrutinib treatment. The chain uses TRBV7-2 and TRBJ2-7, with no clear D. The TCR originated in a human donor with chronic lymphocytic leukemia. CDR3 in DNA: TGTGCCAGCAGTTCCCTCGTCAGCTTCTCCTACGAGCAGTACTTC. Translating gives CASSSLVSFSYEQYF.